These 16 T cell receptor beta chains were sequenced from one sample in a study of control samples from healthy donors and cancer patients (dated by TCRdb to 2018 to 2021). The method behind the library was the immunoSEQ multiplex PCR assay. The table comes from immuneACCESS by way of TCRdb, which keeps in-frame sequences with V and J called. Part of the clones is missing from these tables; in studies checked, under half for an unresolved V gene and the rest for unknown reasons. Recorded for this sample are more than 35,000 clones; around 83% of them occurred a single time. 20% to 25% of the sample rests with the top ten. The sample consisted of PBMCs. The receptor source for this set is a woman aged 55 to 70 with lung cancer.

CDR3 sequence (DNA): TGTGCCAGCTCACCACCATTAGTAAAGCCCCACAATGAGCAGTTCTTC. Translating it yields CASSPPLVKPHNEQFF. The genes are TRBV18 and TRBJ2-1; D remains ambiguous. Germline lookup yields CDR1 KGHSH and CDR2 LQKENI. The CDR3 length is 16 residues. The V and J ends lost 0 bases and 5 bases respectively, with 14 bases between them. Using reference TRBV18 and TRBJ2-1 for the parts outside the CDR3, the full variable domain is NAGVMQNPRHLVRRRGQEARLRCSPMKGHSHVYWYRQLPEEGLKFMVYLQKENIIDESGMPKERFSAEFPKEGPSILRIQQVVRGDSAAYFCASSPPLVKPHNEQFFGPGTRLTVL.

The rearrangement joins TRBV3-1 (or the pseudogene TRBV3-2) to TRBJ2-1, with D possibly being TRBD2 (6 bases). Germline V gene data show CDR1 as LGHDT and CDR2 as YNNKEL (reference sequence). This CDR3 comprises 15 residues. Trimming shortened V by 1 base and J by 4 bases, and 11 bases separated the two germline ends. DNA of the CDR3: TGTGCCAGCAGCCAAGTAGAAGCGGGTTACAATGAGCAGTTCTTC. This gives the protein CASSQVEAGYNEQFF.

J is TRBJ1-1 and V is TRBV30, with 8 bases matching TRBD1. Looked up from germline, CDR1 is GTSNPN and CDR2 is SVGIG (reference sequence). The CDR3 consists of 14 residues. The trim removed 6 bases at V and 11 bases at J, leaving 17 bases unmatched. CDR3 region: CACGSDRARGGAFF. CDR3 nucleotides: TGTGCCTGTGGGTCGGACAGGGCCAGGGGTGGGGCTTTCTTT.

This chain links TRBV5-1 with TRBJ1-4; D is ambiguous. The CDR3 sequence is 13 residues long. Trimming removed 2 bases at V and 2 bases at J, with 4 bases between. Germline CDR1 SGHRS, CDR2 YFSETQ. The CDR3 DNA reads as TGCGCCAGCAGCTTCTGGACTAATGAAAAACTGTTTTTT. It yields the protein CASSFWTNEKLFF.

This clone was recorded once. This chain's CDR3 is CASSLKLAEDTDTQYF. The CDR3 nucleotides read TGTGCCAGCAGCTTGAAACTAGCGGAAGACACAGATACGCAGTATTTT. This chain uses TRBV12-1 with TRBJ2-3; the DNA was not used to check the table's D call, TRBD2. TRBV12-1 is classified as a pseudogene. The CDR3 runs to 16 residues.

The rearrangement joins TRBV3-1 (or the pseudogene TRBV3-2) to TRBJ2-3, with 7 bases aligning to TRBD2. Trimming removed 4 bases from V and 0 bases from J; junction bases left unmatched: 7. The CDR3 has 16 residues. Germline CDR1 and CDR2: LGHDT and YNNKEL (reference sequence). As DNA, the CDR3 is TGTGCCAGCAGCCGCCCCGCGGGAGCTAGCACAGATACGCAGTATTTT. Translation gives CASSRPAGASTDTQYF.

There are a few counts of this clone. The V and J genes are TRBV18 and TRBJ1-3; 8 nucleotides align to TRBD1. Germline V gene sequence: CDR1 KGHSH, CDR2 LQKENI. The junction had 6 bases not matched to a gene; V was cut back by 2 bases and J by 0 bases. The CDR3 contains 17 residues. In DNA form, the CDR3 reads TGTGCCAGCTCACCAACCGGGACAGGCCCCTCTGGAAACACCATATATTTT. This codes for CASSPTGTGPSGNTIYF.

The chain employs TRBV28 and TRBJ2-5; D gene unclear. The CDR3 is made up of 12 amino acids. Germline V lookup: CDR1 MDHEN, CDR2 SYDVKM. V lost 2 bases, J lost 5 bases, and 6 bases lay in between. The chain's CDR3 is CASSLIRETQYF. In nucleotides, the CDR3 is TGTGCCAGCAGTTTAATAAGGGAGACCCAGTACTTC.

The CDR3 is CASSDSRGNTEAFF. The CDR3 DNA reads as TGTGCCAGCAGCGATTCCCGGGGGAACACTGAAGCTTTCTTT. The gene calls are TRBV5-4 and TRBJ1-1; no firm D call. Germline V gene lookup returns CDR1 SGHNT and CDR2 YYREEE (reference sequence). The CDR3 spans 14 residues. With 4 bases removed from V and 1 base from J, the gap between germline ends came to 11 bases. Variable domain in full (rest from reference TRBV5-4 and TRBJ1-1): ETGVTQSPTHLIKTRGQQVTLRCSSQSGHNTVSWYQQALGQGPQFIFQYYREEENGRGNFPPRFSGLQFPNYSSELNVNALELDDSALYLCASSDSRGNTEAFFGQGTRLTVV.

V gene TRBV6-2 or TRBV6-3 combines with J gene TRBJ1-5; D might be TRBD1 (5 bases). The V end lost 5 bases, the J end lost 2 bases, and 13 bases lay between the germline ends. CDR1 is MNHEY and CDR2 is SVGEGT in the germline V gene. The length of the CDR3 is 15 residues. The CDR3 loop reads CASSIDSGGNQPQHF. The CDR3 DNA sequence: TGTGCCAGCAGTATAGACAGCGGAGGCAATCAGCCCCAGCATTTT.

The chain links TRBV5-6 to TRBJ1-3; D remains ambiguous. Trimming left V 4 bases short and J 4 bases short, with 15 bases between. The germline CDR1 and CDR2 sequences are SGHDT and YYEEEE. CDR3 size: 15 residues. The CDR3 region has the DNA TGTGCCAGCAGCCAGGACGGACCCTGGGGAAACACCATATATTTT. Translated: CASSQDGPWGNTIYF.

The chain couples TRBV6-4 to TRBJ1-1; D might be TRBD1 (5 bases). Between the trimmed V and J ends, which lost 5 bases and 4 bases, there was a span of 20 bases. This CDR3 comprises 16 residues. Germline V lookup: CDR1 MRHNA, CDR2 SNTAGT. CDR3 in DNA: TGTGCCAGCAGTCCGGGGGGGAACCGCCATCGCACTGAAGCTTTCTTT. Protein sequence: CASSPGGNRHRTEAFF.

The rearrangement uses TRBV3-1 (or the pseudogene TRBV3-2) and TRBJ2-2; no firm D call. The germline gives CDR1 LGHDT, CDR2 YNNKEL (reference sequence). The CDR3 is 11 amino acids. Trimming took off 0 bases at V and 9 bases at J, with 2 bases between the two ends. This CDR3 is CASSQERELFF. CDR3 DNA: TGTGCCAGCAGCCAAGAGAGGGAGCTGTTTTTT.

This chain links TRBV5-1 with TRBJ2-4; D is undetermined. Germline CDR1 and CDR2: SGHRS and YFSETQ. Between the trimmed V and J ends, which lost 5 bases and 1 base, there was a span of 16 bases. There are 16 residues in the CDR3. CDR3 DNA: TGCGCCAGCAGTCTTCTCCCGACCGGGGCCAAAAACATTCAGTACTTC. Amino acid sequence: CASSLLPTGAKNIQYF.

The CDR3 DNA sequence: TGTGCCAGCAGCTTGAGTCTAGCGGGGGCCGAGCAGTACTTC. Translation gives CASSLSLAGAEQYF. This chain links TRBV7-9 with TRBJ2-7; the match to TRBD2 covers 10 bases. V trimming: 3 bases; J trimming: 6 bases; junction bases outside the gene matches: 5. This CDR3 has 14 residues. Germline V gene sequence: CDR1 SEHNR, CDR2 FQNEAQ (reference sequence). The whole variable domain, remainder taken from reference TRBV7-9 and TRBJ2-7, is DTGVSQNPRHKITKRGQNVTFRCDPISEHNRLYWYRQTLGQGPEFLTYFQNEAQLEKSRLLSDRFSAERPKGSFSTLEIQRTEQGDSAMYLCASSLSLAGAEQYFGPGTRLTVT.

V and J are TRBV12-5 and TRBJ2-1, with 7 nucleotides matching TRBD1. The CDR3 runs 16 residues. Germline V gives CDR1 LGHNT, CDR2 FRNRAP. The J segment lost 3 bases and the V segment lost 0 bases, leaving 5 bases of the junction unmatched. In DNA, the CDR3 is TGTGCTAGTGGTTTGGTCTTGGGACAGAACTACAATGAGCAGTTCTTC. It translates to CASGLVLGQNYNEQFF. Filled out from reference TRBV12-5 and TRBJ2-1, the complete variable domain reads DARVTQTPRHKVTEMGQEVTMRCQPILGHNTVFWYRQTMMQGLELLAYFRNRAPLDDSGMPKDRFSAEMPDATLATLKIQPSEPRDSAVYFCASGLVLGQNYNEQFFGPGTRLTVL.